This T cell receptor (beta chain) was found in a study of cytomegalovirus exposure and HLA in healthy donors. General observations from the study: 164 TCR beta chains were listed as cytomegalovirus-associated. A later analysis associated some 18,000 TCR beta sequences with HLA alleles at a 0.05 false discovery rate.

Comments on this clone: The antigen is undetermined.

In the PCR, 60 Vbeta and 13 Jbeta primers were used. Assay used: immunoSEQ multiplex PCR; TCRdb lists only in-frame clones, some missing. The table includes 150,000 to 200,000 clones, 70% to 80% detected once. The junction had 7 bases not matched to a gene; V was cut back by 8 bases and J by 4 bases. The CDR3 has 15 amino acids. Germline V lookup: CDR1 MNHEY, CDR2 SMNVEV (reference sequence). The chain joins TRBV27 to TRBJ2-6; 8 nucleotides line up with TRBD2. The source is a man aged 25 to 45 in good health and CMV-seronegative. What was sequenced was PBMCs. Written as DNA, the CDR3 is TGTGCCAGCGGCGGGCGGGGGGTCGGGGCCAACGTCCTGACTTTC. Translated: CASGGRGVGANVLTF.